This T cell receptor beta chain emerged from a study of cytotoxic CD8 clonotypes in ibrutinib-treated CLL. Regarding the study as a whole: Sampling times (in sustained-remission versus progressing patients) were not the same. Elevated clonality accompanied ibrutinib response, with a return toward baseline values at progression.

Here immunoSEQ multiplex PCR was the method, and the copy in TCRdb shows in-frame clones only, minus some. The repertoire holds 160,000 or so clones, less than 85% seen once, with about 4.5% in the top ten. As regards this clone: Its antigen remains unidentified.

The receptor comes from a human donor with chronic lymphocytic leukemia. Source: PBMCs, taken after 24 months of ibrutinib treatment.

The CDR3 region has the DNA TGTGCCAGCAGCCAACGACTAGCAGATACGCAGTATTTT. This translates into CASSQRLADTQYF. The chain joins TRBV4-2 to TRBJ2-3; perhaps TRBD2 as D (6 bases). The CDR3 totals 13 residues. Trimming shortened V by 2 bases and J by 4 bases, and 7 bases separated the two germline ends. Germline assignment: CDR1 LGHNA and CDR2 YNFKEQ.